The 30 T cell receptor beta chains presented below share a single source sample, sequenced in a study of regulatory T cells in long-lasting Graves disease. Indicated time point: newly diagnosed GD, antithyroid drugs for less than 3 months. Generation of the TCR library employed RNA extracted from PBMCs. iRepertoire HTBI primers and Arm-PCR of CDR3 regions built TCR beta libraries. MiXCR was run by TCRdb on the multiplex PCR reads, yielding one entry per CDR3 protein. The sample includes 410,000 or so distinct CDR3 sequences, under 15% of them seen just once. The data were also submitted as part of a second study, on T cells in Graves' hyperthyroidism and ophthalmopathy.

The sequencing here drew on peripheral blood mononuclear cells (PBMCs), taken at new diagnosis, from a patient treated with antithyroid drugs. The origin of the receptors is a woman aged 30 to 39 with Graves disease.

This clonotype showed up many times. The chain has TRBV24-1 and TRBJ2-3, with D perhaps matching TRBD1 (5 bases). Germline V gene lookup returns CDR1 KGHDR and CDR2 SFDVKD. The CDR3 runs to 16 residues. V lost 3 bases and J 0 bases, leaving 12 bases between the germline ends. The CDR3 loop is CATSDPRVLSTDTQYF. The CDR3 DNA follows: TGTGCCACCAGTGATCCCAGGGTGCTGAGCACAGATACGCAGTATTTT.

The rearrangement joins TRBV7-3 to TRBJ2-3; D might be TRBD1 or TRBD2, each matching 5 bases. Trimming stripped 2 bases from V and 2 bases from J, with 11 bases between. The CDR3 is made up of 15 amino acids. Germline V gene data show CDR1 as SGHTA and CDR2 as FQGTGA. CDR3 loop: CASSLFGTATDTQYF. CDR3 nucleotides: TGTGCCAGCAGCTTATTTGGGACCGCCACAGATACGCAGTATTTT.

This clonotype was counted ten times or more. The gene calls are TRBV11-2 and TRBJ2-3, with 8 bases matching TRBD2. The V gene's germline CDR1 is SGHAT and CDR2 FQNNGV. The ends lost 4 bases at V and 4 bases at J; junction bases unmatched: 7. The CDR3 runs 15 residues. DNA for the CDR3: TGTGCCAGCAGCTCCCTTACGGGAGGGGCAGATACGCAGTATTTT. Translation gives CASSSLTGGADTQYF.

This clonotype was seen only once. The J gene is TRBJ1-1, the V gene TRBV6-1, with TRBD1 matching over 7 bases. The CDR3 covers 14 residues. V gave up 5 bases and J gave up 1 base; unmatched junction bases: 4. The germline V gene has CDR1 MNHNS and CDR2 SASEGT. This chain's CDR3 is CASSTTGRNTEAFF. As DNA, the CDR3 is TGTGCCAGCAGTACGACAGGGAGGAACACTGAAGCTTTCTTT.

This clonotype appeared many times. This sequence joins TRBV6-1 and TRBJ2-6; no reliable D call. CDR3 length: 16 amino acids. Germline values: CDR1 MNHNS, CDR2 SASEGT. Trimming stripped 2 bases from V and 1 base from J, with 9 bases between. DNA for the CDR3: TGTGCCAGCAGTGAATCCCAGGTGTCTGGGGCCAACGTCCTGACTTTC. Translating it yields CASSESQVSGANVLTF.

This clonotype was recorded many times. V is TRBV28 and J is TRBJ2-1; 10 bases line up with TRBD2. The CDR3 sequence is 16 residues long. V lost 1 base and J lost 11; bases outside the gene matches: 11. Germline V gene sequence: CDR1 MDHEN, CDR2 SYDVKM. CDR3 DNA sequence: TGTGCCAGCAGTTTATCAAGGCTAGCGGGAGCGGTGAAGCAGTTCTTC. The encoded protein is CASSLSRLAGAVKQFF.

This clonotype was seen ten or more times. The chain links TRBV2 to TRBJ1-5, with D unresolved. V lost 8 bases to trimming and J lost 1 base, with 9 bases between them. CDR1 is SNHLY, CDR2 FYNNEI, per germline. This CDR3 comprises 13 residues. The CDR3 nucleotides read TGTGCCAGCGGGTTGTCAAGCAATCAGCCCCAGCATTTT. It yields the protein CASGLSSNQPQHF.

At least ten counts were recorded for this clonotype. CDR3 nucleotide sequence: TGTGCCATCAGTGACTTGGGTAGCGGGAGGAATAACCAAGAGACCCAGTACTTC. This codes for CAISDLGSGRNNQETQYF. The chain is built from TRBV10-3 and TRBJ2-5; 10 bases align to TRBD2. There are 18 residues in the CDR3. Germline V CDR1 and CDR2: ENHRY, SYGVKD. V trimming: 3 bases; J trimming: 0 bases; junction bases outside the gene matches: 10.

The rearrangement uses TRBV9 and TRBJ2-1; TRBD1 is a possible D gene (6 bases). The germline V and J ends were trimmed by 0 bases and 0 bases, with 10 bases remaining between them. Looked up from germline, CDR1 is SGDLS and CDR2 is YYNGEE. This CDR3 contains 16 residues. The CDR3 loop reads CASSVEVGGSYNEQFF. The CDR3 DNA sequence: TGTGCCAGCAGCGTAGAGGTAGGGGGCTCCTACAATGAGCAGTTCTTC.

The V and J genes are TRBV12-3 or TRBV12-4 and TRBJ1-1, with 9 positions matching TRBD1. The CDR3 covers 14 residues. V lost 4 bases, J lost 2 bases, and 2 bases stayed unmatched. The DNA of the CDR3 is TGTGCCAGCAGTTACAGGGGGCACAACACTGAAGCTTTCTTT. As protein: CASSYRGHNTEAFF.

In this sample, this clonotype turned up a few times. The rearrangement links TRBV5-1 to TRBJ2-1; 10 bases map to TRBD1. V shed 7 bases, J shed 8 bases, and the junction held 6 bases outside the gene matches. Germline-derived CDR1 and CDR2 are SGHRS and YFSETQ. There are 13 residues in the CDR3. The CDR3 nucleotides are TGCGCCAGCTGGCGGGACAGGGGTCATGAGCAGTTCTTC. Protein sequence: CASWRDRGHEQFF.

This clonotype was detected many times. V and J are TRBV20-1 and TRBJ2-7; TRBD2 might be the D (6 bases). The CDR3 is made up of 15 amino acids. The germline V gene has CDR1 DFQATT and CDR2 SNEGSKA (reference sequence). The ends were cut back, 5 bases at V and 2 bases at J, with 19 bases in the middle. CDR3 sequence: CSAVLVGGGPYEQYF. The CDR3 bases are TGCAGTGCTGTCCTGGTTGGGGGAGGCCCCTACGAGCAGTACTTC.

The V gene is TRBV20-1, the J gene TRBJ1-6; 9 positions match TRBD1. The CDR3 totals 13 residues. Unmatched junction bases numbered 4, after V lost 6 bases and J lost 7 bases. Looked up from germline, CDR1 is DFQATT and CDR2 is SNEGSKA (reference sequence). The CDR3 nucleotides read TGCAGTGCACCACAGGGGGCGAATTCACCCCTCCACTTT. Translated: CSAPQGANSPLHF.

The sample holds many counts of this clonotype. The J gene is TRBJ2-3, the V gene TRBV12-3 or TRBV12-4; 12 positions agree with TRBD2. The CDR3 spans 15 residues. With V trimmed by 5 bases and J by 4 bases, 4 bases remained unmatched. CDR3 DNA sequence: TGTGCCAGCAGTCTGACTAGCGGGAGATCAGATACGCAGTATTTT. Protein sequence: CASSLTSGRSDTQYF.

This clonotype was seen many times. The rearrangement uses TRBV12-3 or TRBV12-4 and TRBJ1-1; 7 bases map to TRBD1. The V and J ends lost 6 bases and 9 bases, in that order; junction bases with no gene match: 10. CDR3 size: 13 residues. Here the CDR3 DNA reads TGTGCCAGCAGCTCTCCAGGGGGGTCTAAAGCTTTCTTT. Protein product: CASSSPGGSKAFF.

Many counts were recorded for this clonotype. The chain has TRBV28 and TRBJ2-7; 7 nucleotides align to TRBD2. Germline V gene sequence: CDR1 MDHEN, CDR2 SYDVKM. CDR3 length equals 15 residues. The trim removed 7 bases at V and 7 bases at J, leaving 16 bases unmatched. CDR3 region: CASKIAGRSPAEQYF. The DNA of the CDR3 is TGTGCCAGCAAAATAGCGGGTCGCTCCCCGGCTGAGCAGTACTTC.

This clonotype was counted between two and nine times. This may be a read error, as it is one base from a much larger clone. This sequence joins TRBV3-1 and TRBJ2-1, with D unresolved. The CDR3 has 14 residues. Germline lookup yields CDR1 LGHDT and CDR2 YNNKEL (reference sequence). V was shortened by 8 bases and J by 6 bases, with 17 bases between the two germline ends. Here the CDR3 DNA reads TGTGCCAGCGGCCGCAAATTCCAGGTCAATGAGCAGTTCTTC. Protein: CASGRKFQVNEQFF.

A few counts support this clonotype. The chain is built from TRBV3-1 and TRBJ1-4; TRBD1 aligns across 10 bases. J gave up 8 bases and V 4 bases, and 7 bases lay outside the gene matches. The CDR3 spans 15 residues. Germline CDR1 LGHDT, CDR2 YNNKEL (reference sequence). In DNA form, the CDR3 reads TGTGCCAGCAGCCTACGGACAGGGGGGGGAGAAAAACTGTTTTTT. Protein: CASSLRTGGGEKLFF.

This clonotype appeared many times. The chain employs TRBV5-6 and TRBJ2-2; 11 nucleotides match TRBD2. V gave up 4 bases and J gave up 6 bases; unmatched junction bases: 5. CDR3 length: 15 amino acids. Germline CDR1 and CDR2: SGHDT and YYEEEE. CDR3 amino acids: CASSPTSGVSGELFF. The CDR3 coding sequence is TGTGCCAGCAGCCCGACTAGCGGGGTATCCGGGGAGCTGTTTTTT.

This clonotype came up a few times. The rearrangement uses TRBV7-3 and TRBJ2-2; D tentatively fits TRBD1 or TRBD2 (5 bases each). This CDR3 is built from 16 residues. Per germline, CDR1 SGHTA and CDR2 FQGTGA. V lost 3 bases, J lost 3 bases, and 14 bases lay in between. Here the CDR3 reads CASSFAGAGYTGELFF. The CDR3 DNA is TGTGCCAGCAGCTTCGCCGGGGCGGGCTACACCGGGGAGCTGTTTTTT.

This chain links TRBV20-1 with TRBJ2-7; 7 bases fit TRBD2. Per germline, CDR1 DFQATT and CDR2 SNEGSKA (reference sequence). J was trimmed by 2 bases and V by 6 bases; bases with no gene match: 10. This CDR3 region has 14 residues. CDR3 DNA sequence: TGCAGTGCCCTCAGACTAGCTTGGCCCTACGAGCAGTACTTC. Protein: CSALRLAWPYEQYF.

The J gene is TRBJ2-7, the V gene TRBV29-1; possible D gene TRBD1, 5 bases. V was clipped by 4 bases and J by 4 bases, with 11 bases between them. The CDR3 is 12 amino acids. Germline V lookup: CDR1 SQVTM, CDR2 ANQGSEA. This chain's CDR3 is CSVAVGAYEQYF. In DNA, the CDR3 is TGCAGCGTTGCAGTAGGGGCTTACGAGCAGTACTTC.

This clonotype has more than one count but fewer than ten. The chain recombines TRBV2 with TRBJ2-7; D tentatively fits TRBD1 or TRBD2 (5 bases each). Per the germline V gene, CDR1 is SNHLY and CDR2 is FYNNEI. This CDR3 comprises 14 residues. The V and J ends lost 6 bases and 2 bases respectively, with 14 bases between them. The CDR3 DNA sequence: TGTGCCAGCAGCCCGGGACGAGGGACCTACGAGCAGTACTTC. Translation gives CASSPGRGTYEQYF.

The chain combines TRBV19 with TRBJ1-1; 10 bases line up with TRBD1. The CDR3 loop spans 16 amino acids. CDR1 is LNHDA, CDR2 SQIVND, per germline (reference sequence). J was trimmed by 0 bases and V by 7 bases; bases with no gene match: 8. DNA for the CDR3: TGTGCCAGTATGTGGGGGACAGGGGTGATGAACACTGAAGCTTTCTTT. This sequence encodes CASMWGTGVMNTEAFF.

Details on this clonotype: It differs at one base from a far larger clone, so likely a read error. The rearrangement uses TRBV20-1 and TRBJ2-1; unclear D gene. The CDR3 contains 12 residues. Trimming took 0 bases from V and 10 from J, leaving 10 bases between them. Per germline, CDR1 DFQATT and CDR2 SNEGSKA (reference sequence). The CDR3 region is CSAREEFYEQFF. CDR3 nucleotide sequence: TGCAGTGCTAGAGAAGAGTTTTACGAGCAGTTCTTC.

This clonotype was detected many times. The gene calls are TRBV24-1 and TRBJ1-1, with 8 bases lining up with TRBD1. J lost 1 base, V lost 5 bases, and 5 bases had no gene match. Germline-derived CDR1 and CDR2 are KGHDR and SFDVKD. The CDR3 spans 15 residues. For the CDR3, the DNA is TGTGCCACCAGTGGGGGAGGGACAGGGAACACTGAAGCTTTCTTT. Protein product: CATSGGGTGNTEAFF.

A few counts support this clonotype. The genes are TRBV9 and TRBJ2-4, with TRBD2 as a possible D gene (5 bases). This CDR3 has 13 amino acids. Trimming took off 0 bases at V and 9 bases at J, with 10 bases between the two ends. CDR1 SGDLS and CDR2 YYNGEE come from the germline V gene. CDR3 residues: CASSVVEEGIQYF. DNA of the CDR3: TGTGCCAGCAGCGTAGTTGAAGAGGGCATTCAGTACTTC.

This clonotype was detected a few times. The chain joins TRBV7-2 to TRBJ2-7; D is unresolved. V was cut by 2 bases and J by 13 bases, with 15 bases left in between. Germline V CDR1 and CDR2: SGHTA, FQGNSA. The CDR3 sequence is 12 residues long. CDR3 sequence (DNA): TGTGCCAGCAGCTTAAGTAGACCAAGGCTTTACTTC. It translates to CASSLSRPRLYF.

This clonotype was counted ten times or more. The CDR3 region is CASSQERTSGSWNEQFF. In DNA, the CDR3 is TGTGCCAGCAGCCAAGAGAGGACTAGCGGGAGTTGGAATGAGCAGTTCTTC. The J gene is TRBJ2-1, the V gene TRBV3-1; 13 bases align to TRBD2. J gave up 7 bases and V 0 bases, and 6 bases lay outside the gene matches. The CDR3 covers 17 residues. Germline V gene sequence: CDR1 LGHDT, CDR2 YNNKEL (reference sequence).

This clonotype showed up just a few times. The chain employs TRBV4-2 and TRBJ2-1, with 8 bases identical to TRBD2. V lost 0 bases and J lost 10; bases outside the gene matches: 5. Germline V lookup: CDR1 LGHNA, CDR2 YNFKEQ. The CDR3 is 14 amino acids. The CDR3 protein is CASSQERGLGEQFF. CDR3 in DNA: TGTGCCAGCAGCCAAGAGAGGGGACTAGGGGAGCAGTTCTTC.